The rows below give T cell receptor beta chains drawn from one sample of a study of identical twins. TCRdb independently ran MiXCR on the 5' RACE reads; one entry per CDR3 protein. The repertoire holds about 700,000 distinct CDR3 sequences, less than 7% seen once, with 1.5% to 2% in the top ten. Sequencing was performed on naive T cells sorted from blood. These receptors originate from a man in his late teens or twenties in good health. The CDR3 runs from the conserved cysteine through the conserved F or W. A D gene is named only where the DNA matches it firmly. Some rows have no size entry. The others give once, few or many, or a class for an expanded clone.

clone_size	v_call	j_call	d_call	cdr3_aa	cdr3_nt
many	TRBV5-5	TRBJ2-3	NA	CASSVEHTQYF	TGTGCCAGCAGCGTCGAGCATACGCAGTATTTT
many	TRBV20-1	TRBJ1-3	NA	CSASPSSGNTIYF	TGCAGTGCTAGTCCAAGTAGTGGAAACACCATATATTTT
many	TRBV4-3	TRBJ2-5	NA	CASSQESSRETQYF	TGCGCCAGCAGCCAAGAATCTAGCAGGGAGACCCAGTACTTC
NA	TRBV7-2	TRBJ1-1	NA	CASSSRQGMNTEAFF	TGTGCCAGCAGCTCCAGGCAGGGGATGAACACTGAAGCTTTCTTT
many	TRBV6-1	TRBJ1-1	NA	CASSAKMRDTEAFF	TGTGCCAGCAGTGCCAAAATGAGGGACACTGAAGCTTTCTTT
few	TRBV15	TRBJ1-3	TRBD1	CATSRDWTGGNTIYF	TGTGCCACCAGCAGGGATTGGACAGGTGGAAACACCATATATTTT
NA	TRBV27	TRBJ2-2	NA	CASYGVKDLNTGELFF	TGTGCCAGCTACGGAGTTAAAGATTTGAACACCGGGGAGCTGTTTTTT
many	TRBV27	TRBJ1-6	NA	CASSFSGVVPYNSPLHF	TGTGCCAGCAGTTTCTCAGGGGTTGTTCCCTATAATTCACCCCTCCACTTT
many	TRBV10-3	TRBJ2-1	NA	CAIRSGTSDEQFF	TGTGCCATCAGGTCGGGCACGTCGGATGAGCAGTTCTTC
few	TRBV4-1	TRBJ2-3	TRBD2	CASSPMGLAGTDTQYF	TGCGCCAGCAGCCCCATGGGACTAGCGGGGACGGATACGCAGTATTTT
few	TRBV28	TRBJ2-5	TRBD1	CASSRSGGFQETQYF	TGTGCCAGCAGTAGGTCAGGGGGCTTCCAAGAGACCCAGTACTTC
many	TRBV12-3/TRBV12-4	TRBJ2-2	NA	CASRTGLRTGELFF	TGTGCCAGCAGAACCGGGCTTAGGACCGGGGAGCTGTTTTTT
many	TRBV5-1	TRBJ2-2	TRBD2	CASEASGGTGELFF	TGCGCCAGCGAAGCTAGCGGGGGCACCGGGGAGCTGTTTTTT
few	TRBV5-1	TRBJ2-5	TRBD1	CASSSDPGQSQETQYF	TGCGCCAGCAGCTCCGATCCGGGACAGAGCCAAGAGACCCAGTACTTC
NA	TRBV28	TRBJ2-1	NA	CASSLPGAGEQFF	TGTGCCAGCAGTCTACCAGGGGCCGGTGAGCAGTTCTTC
many	TRBV7-6	TRBJ1-2	NA	CASSPRVGVDYGYTF	TGTGCCAGCAGCCCCCGGGTGGGGGTTGACTATGGCTACACCTTC
many	TRBV10-3	TRBJ2-5	NA	CAISGSTTSKETQYF	TGTGCCATCAGTGGTTCAACTACATCCAAAGAGACCCAGTACTTC
many	TRBV5-1	TRBJ2-1	TRBD2	CASSSPGRSNNEQFF	TGCGCCAGCAGCTCTCCCGGGAGGAGTAACAATGAGCAGTTCTTC
NA	TRBV11-3	TRBJ2-2	NA	CASSSTGGRTGELFF	TGTGCCAGCAGCTCAACCGGGGGAAGAACCGGGGAGCTGTTTTTT
NA	TRBV7-9	TRBJ2-2	NA	CASSLARADDPTGELFF	TGTGCCAGCAGCTTAGCGCGTGCGGACGACCCCACCGGGGAGCTGTTTTTT
many	TRBV7-9	TRBJ2-3	NA	CASSRPTGMGTDTQYF	TGTGCCAGCAGCAGACCTACAGGGATGGGCACAGATACGCAGTATTTT